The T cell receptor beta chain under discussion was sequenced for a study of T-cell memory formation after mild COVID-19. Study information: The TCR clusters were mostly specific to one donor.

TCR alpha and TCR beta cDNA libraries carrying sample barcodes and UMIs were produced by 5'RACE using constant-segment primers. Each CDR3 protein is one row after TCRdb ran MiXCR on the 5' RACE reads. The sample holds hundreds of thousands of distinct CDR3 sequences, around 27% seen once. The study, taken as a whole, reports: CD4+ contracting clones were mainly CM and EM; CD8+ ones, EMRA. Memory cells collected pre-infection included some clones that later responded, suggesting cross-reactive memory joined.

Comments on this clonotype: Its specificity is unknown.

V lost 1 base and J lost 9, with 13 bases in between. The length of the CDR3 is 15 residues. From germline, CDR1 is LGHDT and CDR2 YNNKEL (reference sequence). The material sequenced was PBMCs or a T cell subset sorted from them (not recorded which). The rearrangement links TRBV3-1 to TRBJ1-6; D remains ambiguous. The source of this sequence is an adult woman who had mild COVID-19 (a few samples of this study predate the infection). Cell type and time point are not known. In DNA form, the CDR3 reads TGTGCCAGCAGCCAAGGAATCTTCGGGATTTCACCCCTCCACTTT. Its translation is CASSQGIFGISPLHF.